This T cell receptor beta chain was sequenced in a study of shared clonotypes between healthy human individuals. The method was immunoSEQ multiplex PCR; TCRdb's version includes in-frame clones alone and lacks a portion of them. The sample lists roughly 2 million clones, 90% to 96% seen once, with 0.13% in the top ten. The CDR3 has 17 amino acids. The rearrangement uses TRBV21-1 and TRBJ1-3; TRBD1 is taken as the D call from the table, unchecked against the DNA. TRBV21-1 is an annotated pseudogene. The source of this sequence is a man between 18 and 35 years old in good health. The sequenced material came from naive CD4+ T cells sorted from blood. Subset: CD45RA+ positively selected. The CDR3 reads CASSKESTGDSGNTIYF. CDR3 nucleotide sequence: TGTGCCAGCAGCAAAGAAAGTACAGGCGACTCTGGAAACACCATATATTTT.